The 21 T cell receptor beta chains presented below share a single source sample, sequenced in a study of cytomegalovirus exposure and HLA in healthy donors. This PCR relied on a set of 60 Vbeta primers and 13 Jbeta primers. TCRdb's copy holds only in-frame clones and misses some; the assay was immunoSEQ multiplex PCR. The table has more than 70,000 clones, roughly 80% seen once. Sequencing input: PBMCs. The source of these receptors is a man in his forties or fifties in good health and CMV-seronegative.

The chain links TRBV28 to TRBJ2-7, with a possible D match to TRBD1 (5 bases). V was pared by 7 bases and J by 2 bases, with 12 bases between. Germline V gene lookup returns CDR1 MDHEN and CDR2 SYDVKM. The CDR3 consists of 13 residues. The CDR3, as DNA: TGTGCCAGCACCACAGGTGGCGCCTACGAGCAGTACTTC. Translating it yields CASTTGGAYEQYF.

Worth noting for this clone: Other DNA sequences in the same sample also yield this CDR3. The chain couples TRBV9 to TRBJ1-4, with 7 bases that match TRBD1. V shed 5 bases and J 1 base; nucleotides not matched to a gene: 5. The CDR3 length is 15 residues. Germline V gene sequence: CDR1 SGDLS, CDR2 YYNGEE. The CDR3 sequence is CASSPRQGTNEKLFF. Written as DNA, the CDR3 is TGTGCCAGCAGTCCCCGACAGGGAACTAATGAAAAACTGTTTTTT.

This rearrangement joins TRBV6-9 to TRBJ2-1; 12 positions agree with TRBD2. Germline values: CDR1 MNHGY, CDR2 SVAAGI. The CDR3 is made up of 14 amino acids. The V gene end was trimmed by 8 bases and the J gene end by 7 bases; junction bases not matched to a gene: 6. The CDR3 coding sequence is TGTGCCAGCTCTAGCGGGGGGGCGTGGAATGAGCAGTTCTTC. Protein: CASSSGGAWNEQFF.

CDR3 coding DNA: TGTGCCAGCAGCTTGGCCCCTCTAGCGCGCACCGGGGAGCTGTTTTTT. Translation gives CASSLAPLARTGELFF. The chain carries TRBV5-6 and TRBJ2-2, with TRBD2 as a possible D gene (6 bases). Germline-derived CDR1 and CDR2 are SGHDT and YYEEEE. The CDR3 is 16 amino acids. Deletions cut 0 bases from V and 4 bases from J, with 13 bases between.

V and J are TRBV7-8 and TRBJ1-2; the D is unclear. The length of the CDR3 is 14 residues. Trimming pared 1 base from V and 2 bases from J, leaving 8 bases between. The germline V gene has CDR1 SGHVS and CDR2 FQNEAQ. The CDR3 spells CASSLEAGNYGYTF. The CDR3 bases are TGTGCCAGCAGCTTAGAGGCAGGAAACTATGGCTACACCTTC.

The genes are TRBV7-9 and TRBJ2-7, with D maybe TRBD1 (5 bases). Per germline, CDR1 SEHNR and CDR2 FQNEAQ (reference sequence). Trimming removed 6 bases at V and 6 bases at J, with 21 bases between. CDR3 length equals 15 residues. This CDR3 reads CASSLSQNRGREQYF. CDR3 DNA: TGTGCCAGCAGTCTATCACAAAATAGGGGCCGCGAGCAGTACTTC. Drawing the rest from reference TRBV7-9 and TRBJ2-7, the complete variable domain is DTGVSQNPRHKITKRGQNVTFRCDPISEHNRLYWYRQTLGQGPEFLTYFQNEAQLEKSRLLSDRFSAERPKGSFSTLEIQRTEQGDSAMYLCASSLSQNRGREQYFGPGTRLTVT.

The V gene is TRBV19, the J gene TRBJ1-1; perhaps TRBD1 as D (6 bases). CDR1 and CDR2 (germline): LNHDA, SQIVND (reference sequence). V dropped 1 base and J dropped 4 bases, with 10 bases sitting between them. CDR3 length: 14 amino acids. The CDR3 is CASSIGGGPTEAFF. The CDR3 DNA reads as TGTGCCAGTAGTATAGGGGGGGGGCCCACTGAAGCTTTCTTT.

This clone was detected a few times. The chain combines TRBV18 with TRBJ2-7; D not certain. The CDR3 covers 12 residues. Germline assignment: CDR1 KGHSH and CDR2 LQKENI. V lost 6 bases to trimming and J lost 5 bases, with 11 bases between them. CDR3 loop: CASSLSSHEQYF. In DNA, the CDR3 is TGTGCCAGCTCCCTGTCGAGTCACGAGCAGTACTTC. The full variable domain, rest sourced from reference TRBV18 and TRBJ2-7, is NAGVMQNPRHLVRRRGQEARLRCSPMKGHSHVYWYRQLPEEGLKFMVYLQKENIIDESGMPKERFSAEFPKEGPSILRIQQVVRGDSAAYFCASSLSSHEQYFGPGTRLTVT.

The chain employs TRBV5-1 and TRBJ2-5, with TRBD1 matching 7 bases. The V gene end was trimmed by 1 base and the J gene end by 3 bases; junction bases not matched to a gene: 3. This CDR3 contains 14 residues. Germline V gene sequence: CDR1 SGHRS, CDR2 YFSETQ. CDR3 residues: CASSLRDRKETQYF. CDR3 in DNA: TGCGCCAGCAGCTTGAGGGACAGAAAAGAGACCCAGTACTTC. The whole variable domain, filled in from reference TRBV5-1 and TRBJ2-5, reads KAGVTQTPRYLIKTRGQQVTLSCSPISGHRSVSWYQQTPGQGLQFLFEYFSETQRNKGNFPGRFSGRQFSNSRSEMNVSTLELGDSALYLCASSLRDRKETQYFGPGTRLLVL.

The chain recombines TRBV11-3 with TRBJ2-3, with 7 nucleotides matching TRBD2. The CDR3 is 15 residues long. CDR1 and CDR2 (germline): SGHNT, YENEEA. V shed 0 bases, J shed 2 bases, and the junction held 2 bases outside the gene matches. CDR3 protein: CASSLDGGTTDTQYF. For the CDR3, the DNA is TGTGCCAGCAGCTTAGACGGGGGGACCACAGATACGCAGTATTTT.

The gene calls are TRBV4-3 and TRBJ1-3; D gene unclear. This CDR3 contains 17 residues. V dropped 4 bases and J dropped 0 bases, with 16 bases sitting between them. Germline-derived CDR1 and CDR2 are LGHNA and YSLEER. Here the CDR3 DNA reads TGCGCCAGCAGCCTCAATGGGAGGGCGAGCTCTGGAAACACCATATATTTT. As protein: CASSLNGRASSGNTIYF.

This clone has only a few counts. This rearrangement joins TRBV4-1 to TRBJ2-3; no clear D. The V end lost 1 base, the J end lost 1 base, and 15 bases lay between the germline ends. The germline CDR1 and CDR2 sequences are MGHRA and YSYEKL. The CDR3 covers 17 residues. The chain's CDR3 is CASSQVLAVGGTDTQYF. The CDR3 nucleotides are TGCGCCAGCAGCCAAGTCCTGGCGGTGGGTGGCACAGATACGCAGTATTTT.

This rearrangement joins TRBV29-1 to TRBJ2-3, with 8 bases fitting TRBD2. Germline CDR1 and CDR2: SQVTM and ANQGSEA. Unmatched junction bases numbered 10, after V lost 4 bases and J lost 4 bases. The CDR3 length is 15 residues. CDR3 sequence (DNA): TGCAGCGTTGGGGGCAAGCGGGGGTATTCAGATACGCAGTATTTT. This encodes CSVGGKRGYSDTQYF.

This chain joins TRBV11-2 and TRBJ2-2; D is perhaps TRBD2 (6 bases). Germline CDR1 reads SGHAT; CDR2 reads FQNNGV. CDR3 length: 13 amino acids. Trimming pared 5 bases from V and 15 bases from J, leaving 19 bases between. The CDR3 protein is CASSPAGEWSLFF. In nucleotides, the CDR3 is TGTGCCAGCAGCCCAGCGGGCGAATGGAGCTTGTTTTTT.

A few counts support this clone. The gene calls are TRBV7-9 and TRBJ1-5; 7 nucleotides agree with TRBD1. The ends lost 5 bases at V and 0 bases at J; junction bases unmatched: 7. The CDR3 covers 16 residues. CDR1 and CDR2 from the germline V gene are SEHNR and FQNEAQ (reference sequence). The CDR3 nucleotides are TGTGCCAGCAGCCGTGACAGGGTCGGTAGCAATCAGCCCCAGCATTTT. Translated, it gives CASSRDRVGSNQPQHF.

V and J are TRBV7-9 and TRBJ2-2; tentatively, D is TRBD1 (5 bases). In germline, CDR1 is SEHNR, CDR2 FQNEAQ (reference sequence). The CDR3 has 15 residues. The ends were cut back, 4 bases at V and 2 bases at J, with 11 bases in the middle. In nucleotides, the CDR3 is TGTGCCAGCAGCTCGGCAGGACATAACACCGGGGAGCTGTTTTTT. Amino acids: CASSSAGHNTGELFF.

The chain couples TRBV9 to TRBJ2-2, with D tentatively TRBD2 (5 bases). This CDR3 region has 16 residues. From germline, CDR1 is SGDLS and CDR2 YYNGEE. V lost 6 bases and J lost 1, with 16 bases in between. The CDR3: CASTSKEAGNTGELFF. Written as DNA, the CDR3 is TGTGCCAGCACCTCTAAGGAGGCAGGGAACACCGGGGAGCTGTTTTTT.

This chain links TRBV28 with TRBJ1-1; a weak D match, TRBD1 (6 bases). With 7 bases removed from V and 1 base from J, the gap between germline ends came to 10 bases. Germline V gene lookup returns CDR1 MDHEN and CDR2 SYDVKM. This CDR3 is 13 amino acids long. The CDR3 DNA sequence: TGTGCCAGCAACCGAGGGGGGAACACTGAAGCTTTCTTT. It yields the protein CASNRGGNTEAFF.

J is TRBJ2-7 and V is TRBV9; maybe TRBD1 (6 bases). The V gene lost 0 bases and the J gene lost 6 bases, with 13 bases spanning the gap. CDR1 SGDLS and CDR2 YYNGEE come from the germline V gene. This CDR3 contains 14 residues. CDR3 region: CASSVEQGVGEQYF. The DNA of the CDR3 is TGTGCCAGCAGCGTAGAACAGGGAGTAGGCGAGCAGTACTTC.

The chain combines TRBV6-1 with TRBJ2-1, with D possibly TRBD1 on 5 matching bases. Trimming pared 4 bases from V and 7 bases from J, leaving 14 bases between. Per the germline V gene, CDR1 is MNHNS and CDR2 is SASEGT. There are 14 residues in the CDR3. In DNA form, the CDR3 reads TGTGCCAGCAGTGCGAACCCGACAGCTAATGAGCAGTTCTTC. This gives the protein CASSANPTANEQFF.

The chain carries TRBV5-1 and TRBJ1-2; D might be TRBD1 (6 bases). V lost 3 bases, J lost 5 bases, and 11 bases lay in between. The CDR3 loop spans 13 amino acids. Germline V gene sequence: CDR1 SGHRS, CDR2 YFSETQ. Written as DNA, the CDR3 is TGCGCCAGCAGCTCTGCAGGGGTTTATGGCTACACCTTC. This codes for CASSSAGVYGYTF.